The 19 T cell receptor beta chains reported below all come from one sample, sequenced in a study of cytomegalovirus exposure and HLA in healthy donors. The protocol was immunoSEQ multiplex PCR, while the TCRdb copy is restricted to in-frame clones and leaves out a portion. The sample contains almost 70,000 clones, roughly 95% of which appear only once. Sequenced material: PBMCs. The receptors here all came from a woman between 18 and 30 years old in good health and CMV-seropositive.

The chain links TRBV5-1 to TRBJ2-3; 8 positions agree with TRBD2. V trimming: 3 bases; J trimming: 2 bases; junction bases outside the gene matches: 5. This CDR3 contains 15 residues. Germline CDR1 SGHRS, CDR2 YFSETQ. This CDR3 reads CASSYAAGVTDTQYF. The CDR3 DNA reads as TGCGCCAGCAGCTATGCAGCGGGGGTCACAGATACGCAGTATTTT. The full variable domain, with the rest looked up from reference TRBV5-1 and TRBJ2-3, is KAGVTQTPRYLIKTRGQQVTLSCSPISGHRSVSWYQQTPGQGLQFLFEYFSETQRNKGNFPGRFSGRQFSNSRSEMNVSTLELGDSALYLCASSYAAGVTDTQYFGPGTRLTVL.

This chain connects TRBV6-5 to TRBJ2-7; 12 nucleotides match TRBD1. CDR3 size: 15 residues. The V and J ends lost 4 bases and 6 bases, in that order; junction bases with no gene match: 7. The germline V gene encodes CDR1 MNHEY and CDR2 SVGAGI. CDR3 region: CASSFIGTGGGEQYF. CDR3 DNA: TGTGCCAGCAGTTTTATCGGGACAGGGGGCGGCGAGCAGTACTTC.

This rearrangement joins TRBV5-1 to TRBJ2-3; TRBD2 matches at 11 bases. The junction had 5 bases not matched to a gene; V was cut back by 4 bases and J by 1 base. The V gene's germline CDR1 is SGHRS and CDR2 YFSETQ. The CDR3 is 16 amino acids. The CDR3: CASSLLAGGGTDTQYF. The CDR3 region has the DNA TGCGCCAGCAGCCTCCTAGCGGGAGGAGGCACAGATACGCAGTATTTT.

V is TRBV29-1 and J is TRBJ1-1; D is perhaps TRBD1 (6 bases). From germline, CDR1 is SQVTM and CDR2 ANQGSEA. Trimming cost V 7 bases and J 8 bases, with 20 bases left between them. This CDR3 has 13 residues. The CDR3 here is CSAMTSLGGEAFF. CDR3 nucleotides: TGCAGCGCCATGACATCCTTAGGGGGAGAAGCTTTCTTT.

This clone was observed once. This chain links TRBV9 with TRBJ2-3; 7 positions match TRBD2. Germline assignment: CDR1 SGDLS and CDR2 YYNGEE. The CDR3 has 13 residues. The J segment lost 3 bases and the V segment lost 6 bases, leaving 4 bases of the junction unmatched. In DNA form, the CDR3 reads TGTGCCAGCACTAGCGGACTAACAGATACGCAGTATTTT. Protein: CASTSGLTDTQYF.

The chain employs TRBV11-2 and TRBJ1-2; 7 bases agree with TRBD1. The CDR3 loop spans 14 amino acids. Germline CDR1 reads SGHAT; CDR2 reads FQNNGV. Germline trimming cut 1 base from V and 2 bases from J; bases unmatched to any gene: 1. For the CDR3, the DNA is TGTGCCAGCAGCTTAGGGGGACAGAACTATGGCTACACCTTC. The encoded protein is CASSLGGQNYGYTF. The whole variable domain, remainder taken from reference TRBV11-2 and TRBJ1-2, is EAGVAQSPRYKIIEKRQSVAFWCNPISGHATLYWYQQILGQGPKLLIQFQNNGVVDDSQLPKDRFSAERLKGVDSTLKIQPAKLEDSAVYLCASSLGGQNYGYTFGSGTRLTVV.

This clone has only one observation. The J gene is TRBJ2-1, the V gene TRBV7-6, with 8 bases fitting TRBD2. This CDR3 is 16 amino acids long. With V trimmed by 0 bases and J by 5 bases, 6 bases remained unmatched. Germline V gene lookup returns CDR1 SGHVS and CDR2 FNYEAQ. CDR3 bases: TGTGCCAGCAGCTTAGCTATGGCGGGGGGTAACAATGAGCAGTTCTTC. This translates into CASSLAMAGGNNEQFF.

The chain combines TRBV29-1 with TRBJ2-2, with D perhaps matching TRBD1 (5 bases). Trimming removed 6 bases at V and 4 bases at J, with 15 bases between. The length of the CDR3 is 14 residues. Germline CDR1 SQVTM, CDR2 ANQGSEA. In nucleotides, the CDR3 is TGCAGCGTGGGGCAACTGACGGGCACCGGGGAGCTGTTTTTT. Translated: CSVGQLTGTGELFF.

This chain links TRBV6-5 with TRBJ1-1; D is undetermined. V was trimmed by 5 bases and J by 2 bases, leaving 9 bases between them. The CDR3 extends over 13 amino acids. Germline V gene lookup returns CDR1 MNHEY and CDR2 SVGAGI. CDR3 amino acids: CASSLFGNTEAFF. The DNA for the CDR3 is TGTGCCAGCAGTCTGTTTGGCAACACTGAAGCTTTCTTT.

The rearrangement uses TRBV7-9 and TRBJ1-1; 10 bases map to TRBD1. The CDR3 runs 15 residues. The V segment lost 0 bases and the J segment 3 bases; nucleotides outside the gene matches: 1. Germline lookup yields CDR1 SEHNR and CDR2 FQNEAQ (reference sequence). The CDR3 DNA follows: TGTGCCAGCAGCTTAGCGGGGACAGGGGACACTGAAGCTTTCTTT. As protein: CASSLAGTGDTEAFF.

The chain is built from TRBV30 and TRBJ2-2, with 8 bases fitting TRBD1. Germline CDR1 reads GTSNPN; CDR2 reads SVGIG (reference sequence). The J segment lost 7 bases and the V segment lost 0 bases, leaving 4 bases of the junction unmatched. The CDR3 contains 14 residues. CDR3 DNA: TGTGCCTGGAGTGTGGACAGGGTAATCGGGGAGCTGTTTTTT. This encodes CAWSVDRVIGELFF.

J is TRBJ2-7 and V is TRBV10-2, with 10 bases matching TRBD2. This CDR3 has 14 amino acids. J lost 4 bases, V lost 6 bases, and 6 bases had no gene match. Per the germline V gene, CDR1 is WSHSY and CDR2 is SAAADI. For the CDR3, the DNA is TGCGCCAGCAGACCGGGACTAGCGTTTTACGAGCAGTACTTC. As protein: CASRPGLAFYEQYF.

This clone was detected only once. The V call is TRBV29-1, the J call TRBJ1-1; D is perhaps TRBD1 (5 bases). The ends were cut back, 3 bases at V and 3 bases at J, with 17 bases in the middle. The CDR3 totals 15 residues. Germline V gene lookup returns CDR1 SQVTM and CDR2 ANQGSEA. CDR3 sequence (DNA): TGCAGCGTTGAGCGACGACAGAGAACGGACACTGAAGCTTTCTTT. Protein sequence: CSVERRQRTDTEAFF.

The chain is built from TRBV11-3 and TRBJ1-2; TRBD1 is a possible D gene (6 bases). The CDR3 contains 16 residues. Germline V gene lookup returns CDR1 SGHNT and CDR2 YENEEA. The V end lost 5 bases, the J end lost 3 bases, and 19 bases lay between the germline ends. The DNA of the CDR3 is TGTGCCAGCAGCAAAGAGGGTCGGGGGGCGGACTATGGCTACACCTTC. It translates to CASSKEGRGADYGYTF.

The CDR3 coding sequence is TGTGCCAGCAGTTTCAGCCGGGACTCCCTCAATGAGCAGTTCTTC. Protein: CASSFSRDSLNEQFF. The chain combines TRBV27 with TRBJ2-1; D is perhaps TRBD2 (6 bases). Germline V gives CDR1 MNHEY, CDR2 SMNVEV (reference sequence). Trimming removed 3 bases at V and 6 bases at J, with 15 bases between. The CDR3 extends over 15 amino acids.

The rearrangement links TRBV18 to TRBJ2-7; D is ambiguous. This CDR3 comprises 14 residues. Germline V gives CDR1 KGHSH, CDR2 LQKENI. The ends were cut back, 0 bases at V and 2 bases at J, with 8 bases in the middle. As DNA, the CDR3 is TGTGCCAGCTCACCACCGACACAACCCTACGAGCAGTACTTC. Amino acid sequence: CASSPPTQPYEQYF.

V and J are TRBV7-3 and TRBJ2-2, with D unresolved. CDR1 SGHTA and CDR2 FQGTGA come from the germline V gene. The CDR3 is 13 amino acids. V was trimmed by 3 bases and J by 1 base, leaving 3 bases between them. The CDR3 spells CASSFKNTGELFF. For the CDR3, the DNA is TGTGCCAGCAGCTTCAAGAACACCGGGGAGCTGTTTTTT.

The chain uses TRBV2 and TRBJ2-1; a possible D gene is TRBD1 (5 bases). Germline V CDR1 and CDR2: SNHLY, FYNNEI. The CDR3 is made up of 12 amino acids. Trimming pared 5 bases from V and 6 bases from J, leaving 8 bases between. Here the CDR3 reads CASSRQFNEQFF. The CDR3 nucleotides read TGTGCCAGCAGTAGACAGTTCAATGAGCAGTTCTTC.

The chain is built from TRBV30 and TRBJ2-7, with 11 bases matching TRBD1. The germline V gene has CDR1 GTSNPN and CDR2 SVGIG (reference sequence). With V trimmed by 3 bases and J by 6 bases, 7 bases remained unmatched. The CDR3 is 14 amino acids. The CDR3 nucleotides are TGTGCCTGGAGAGGACAGGGGGCCGCTGGCGAGCAGTACTTC. Its translation is CAWRGQGAAGEQYF.